This T cell receptor beta chain was sequenced in a study of blood T cell repertoires in COVID-19. Study overall: Samples taken during acute and convalescent COVID-19 were collected in the United States, Italy and Spain.

This CDR3 is built from 14 residues. V was cut by 4 bases and J by 4 bases, with 14 bases left in between. Germline-derived CDR1 and CDR2 are SGDLS and YYNGEE. Measured with immunoSEQ multiplex PCR; TCRdb has only the in-frame clones, and not every one. The data contain approximately 260,000 clones, about 86% of them singletons. The chain employs TRBV9 and TRBJ1-1; D uncertain. Sequencing was carried out using PBMCs or T cells enriched from blood (not recorded which). The source of this sequence is a man between 50 and 59 years old who had recovered from COVID-19. CDR3 nucleotides: TGTGCCAGCAGCCCAGGCACGGCGGGCACTGAAGCTTTCTTT. Encoded protein: CASSPGTAGTEAFF.